Following are 22 T cell receptor beta chains from one sample sequenced in a study of shared clonotypes between healthy human individuals. The protocol was immunoSEQ multiplex PCR, while the TCRdb copy is restricted to in-frame clones and leaves out a portion. The sample shows under 750,000 clones, over 55% of them seen only once. Sequencing used memory CD4+ T cells sorted from blood. Regarding subset: CD45RA-negative fraction. These receptors all stem from a woman in her thirties in good health.

The chain uses TRBV7-2 and TRBJ2-1; 9 bases are a match to TRBD1. CDR3 length: 16 residues. V was pared by 4 bases and J by 4 bases, with 8 bases of the junction left unmatched. Germline V lookup: CDR1 SGHTA, CDR2 FQGNSA. DNA of the CDR3: TGTGCCAGCAGCTCAGATGGGACAGGGAGGTACAATGAGCAGTTCTTC. Encoded protein: CASSSDGTGRYNEQFF.

The chain carries TRBV20-1 and TRBJ1-1; D is uncertain. V was shortened by 7 bases and J by 11 bases, with 14 bases between the two germline ends. The CDR3 spans 10 residues. Germline V gene lookup returns CDR1 DFQATT and CDR2 SNEGSKA (reference sequence). CDR3 DNA sequence: TGCAGTGGACGATCTCGAGGGGCTTTCTTT. Translating gives CSGRSRGAFF.

This clone was recorded only once. The chain joins TRBV27 to TRBJ1-5; D remains ambiguous. V was trimmed by 7 bases and J by 9 bases, leaving 7 bases between them. The CDR3 is 10 residues long. CDR1 MNHEY and CDR2 SMNVEV come from the germline V gene (reference sequence). DNA of the CDR3: TGTGCCAGCACCTCGGGGCCCCAGCATTTT. Protein: CASTSGPQHF.

The rearrangement joins TRBV29-1 to TRBJ1-5; 11 bases agree with TRBD1. The CDR3 is made up of 20 amino acids. The V gene end was trimmed by 4 bases and the J gene end by 3 bases; junction bases not matched to a gene: 20. Looked up from germline, CDR1 is SQVTM and CDR2 is ANQGSEA. CDR3 amino acids: CSVVGTGGPVVSGSNQPQHF. CDR3 sequence (DNA): TGCAGCGTTGTGGGGACAGGGGGACCTGTTGTGAGTGGGTCCAATCAGCCCCAGCATTTT.

The chain carries TRBV7-8 and TRBJ1-5; D unclear. The germline CDR1 and CDR2 sequences are SGHVS and FQNEAQ. The V gene lost 1 base and the J gene lost 1 base, with 14 bases spanning the gap. CDR3 size: 17 residues. The CDR3 loop reads CASSLGPRSRSNQPQHF. CDR3 nucleotides: TGTGCCAGCAGCTTAGGTCCAAGGAGTCGGAGCAATCAGCCCCAGCATTTT.

This CDR3 is CASRIQASSYEQYF. DNA of the CDR3: TGTGCCAGCAGAATTCAGGCGAGCTCCTACGAGCAGTACTTC. V gene TRBV7-2 combines with J gene TRBJ2-7; D ambiguous. Trimming left V 6 bases short and J 0 bases short, with 12 bases between. The CDR3 is 14 residues long. Germline CDR1 and CDR2: SGHTA and FQGNSA.

The gene calls are TRBV4-1 and TRBJ2-2; the D gene is possibly TRBD2 (7 bases). The V and J ends lost 1 base and 4 bases respectively, with 10 bases between them. The CDR3 contains 15 residues. Looked up from germline, CDR1 is MGHRA and CDR2 is YSYEKL. CDR3 DNA sequence: TGCGCCAGCAGCCAAGTAGGGGGGGTCACCGGGGAGCTGTTTTTT. This codes for CASSQVGGVTGELFF.

The chain carries TRBV5-1 and TRBJ1-1; D unclear. Per germline, CDR1 SGHRS and CDR2 YFSETQ. Trimming left V 0 bases short and J 1 base short, with 4 bases between. This CDR3 has 13 amino acids. The CDR3 DNA sequence: TGCGCCAGCAGCTTGGAGCCGAACACTGAAGCTTTCTTT. It translates to CASSLEPNTEAFF.

This clone appeared many times. The V and J genes are TRBV7-3 and TRBJ2-7; no firm D call. The germline V gene encodes CDR1 SGHTA and CDR2 FQGTGA. CDR3 size: 13 residues. V was shortened by 5 bases and J by 4 bases, with 12 bases between the two germline ends. The CDR3 sequence is CASSPGLGYEQYF. The CDR3, as DNA: TGTGCCAGCAGCCCCGGCCTAGGGTACGAGCAGTACTTC.

The chain carries TRBV7-4 and TRBJ2-5; 11 nucleotides agree with TRBD2. Germline V lookup: CDR1 SGHVT, CDR2 SQSDAQ. V shed 7 bases and J 4 bases; nucleotides not matched to a gene: 14. The CDR3 has 17 residues. CDR3 region: CASKITPPGTSGETQYF. The CDR3 DNA reads as TGTGCCAGCAAGATAACTCCCCCCGGGACTAGCGGAGAGACCCAGTACTTC.

The J gene is TRBJ1-2, the V gene TRBV6-1; no clear D gene. Per germline, CDR1 MNHNS and CDR2 SASEGT. CDR3 length: 15 residues. Trimming left V 1 base short and J 4 bases short, with 13 bases between. The CDR3 protein is CASSEDGQAAYGYTF. The DNA for the CDR3 is TGTGCCAGCAGTGAAGATGGGCAGGCCGCCTATGGCTACACCTTC.

This sequence joins TRBV5-4 and TRBJ2-7; no definite D call. From germline, CDR1 is SGHNT and CDR2 YYREEE (reference sequence). This CDR3 spans 13 amino acids. Trimming left V 4 bases short and J 1 base short, with 9 bases between. The CDR3 sequence is CASSPTTSYEQYF. The CDR3, as DNA: TGTGCCAGCAGCCCGACGACATCCTACGAGCAGTACTTC.

This clone occurred a few times. The chain is built from TRBV5-1 and TRBJ2-1; 7 bases line up with TRBD2. J lost 0 bases, V lost 4 bases, and 7 bases had no gene match. The CDR3 has 16 residues. The germline V gene has CDR1 SGHRS and CDR2 YFSETQ. As DNA, the CDR3 is TGCGCCAGCAGCCCGGGACTATTAAGCTCCTACAATGAGCAGTTCTTC. Its translation: CASSPGLLSSYNEQFF.

The chain couples TRBV28 to TRBJ2-3, with a tentative D call TRBD1 (6 bases). Germline values: CDR1 MDHEN, CDR2 SYDVKM. The CDR3 is made up of 13 amino acids. The ends were cut back, 10 bases at V and 2 bases at J, with 13 bases in the middle. CDR3: CATRQAITDTQYF. In DNA, the CDR3 is TGTGCCACGAGACAGGCAATCACAGATACGCAGTATTTT.

The gene calls are TRBV5-4 and TRBJ2-3, with D uncertain. This CDR3 is 14 amino acids long. V was pared by 3 bases and J by 0 bases, with 8 bases between. Germline-derived CDR1 and CDR2 are SGHNT and YYREEE (reference sequence). The CDR3 spells CASSSSASTDTQYF. The CDR3 nucleotides are TGTGCCAGCAGCTCGAGCGCGAGCACAGATACGCAGTATTTT.

The chain uses TRBV2 and TRBJ2-3; 8 positions agree with TRBD2. Per germline, CDR1 SNHLY and CDR2 FYNNEI. The CDR3 length is 14 residues. After removal of 7 bases from V and 0 bases from J, the junction contained 3 bases not matched to a gene. For the CDR3, the DNA is TGTGCCAGCACAGCGGGAGCTAGCACAGATACGCAGTATTTT. Protein: CASTAGASTDTQYF.

This clone appeared a few times. The chain carries TRBV6-6 and TRBJ2-1, with unresolved D. Germline V gene data show CDR1 as MNHNY and CDR2 as SVGAGI (reference sequence). This CDR3 has 14 amino acids. The V end was cut by 0 bases, the J end by 4 bases, with 7 bases between. CDR3 sequence: CASSYSDPYNEQFF. The CDR3 nucleotides read TGTGCCAGCAGTTACTCCGACCCTTACAATGAGCAGTTCTTC.

V usage is TRBV7-9 and J usage is TRBJ1-2; 9 bases are shared with TRBD1. Germline V gene sequence: CDR1 SEHNR, CDR2 FQNEAQ (reference sequence). The CDR3 has 15 residues. The J segment lost 8 bases and the V segment lost 4 bases, leaving 11 bases of the junction unmatched. DNA of the CDR3: TGTGCCAGCAGCTCTCAGGCGGGACAGGGTAGAGGCTACACCTTC. It yields the protein CASSSQAGQGRGYTF.

This chain connects TRBV5-6 to TRBJ2-3; D is possibly TRBD2 (5 bases). Germline V CDR1 and CDR2: SGHDT, YYEEEE. Trimming took off 4 bases at V and 0 bases at J, with 15 bases between the two ends. This CDR3 contains 16 residues. CDR3: CASSPQAVTSTDTQYF. CDR3 nucleotide sequence: TGTGCCAGCAGCCCACAAGCGGTGACTAGCACAGATACGCAGTATTTT.

The CDR3 sequence is CASSSDRVNTEAFF. The CDR3 nucleotides are TGTGCCAGCAGTTCGGACAGGGTGAACACTGAAGCTTTCTTT. The V and J genes are TRBV2 and TRBJ1-1, with 8 positions matching TRBD1. The CDR3 has 14 residues. The J segment lost 0 bases and the V segment lost 5 bases, leaving 2 bases of the junction unmatched. Germline assignment: CDR1 SNHLY and CDR2 FYNNEI.

The J gene is TRBJ2-7, the V gene TRBV18; no reliable D call. Trimming took 3 bases from V and 0 from J, leaving 15 bases between them. The germline gives CDR1 KGHSH, CDR2 LQKENI. The CDR3 is 16 amino acids. The CDR3 nucleotides are TGTGCCAGCTCACCGGCAGGAATCCAAAGCTCCTACGAGCAGTACTTC. Translated, it gives CASSPAGIQSSYEQYF.

The J gene is TRBJ2-1, the V gene TRBV21-1; TRBD2, the table's D call, lacks a check against the DNA. TRBV21-1 is flagged as a pseudogene. The CDR3 has 14 residues. In DNA, the CDR3 is TGTGCCAGCAGCAATGACCGTCCACGGGATGAGCAGTTCTTC. Translated: CASSNDRPRDEQFF.